These 9 T cell receptor beta chains share one sample of origin, sequenced in a study of spatial heterogeneity in lung cancer. Each CDR3 protein gets one entry after TCRdb re-called the 5' RACE reads with MiXCR. This sample has some 6,900 distinct CDR3 sequences, with roughly 12% found just once. For these receptors, no antigen is known. Study results and caveats: Expanded alpha and beta TCR counts within tumors tracked tumor mutation counts.

Documented time point: sample taken at primary tumor resection. The starting material was lung tumor tissue, obtained at surgery. These receptors originate from a male donor with early-stage non-small cell lung cancer.

This clonotype was counted ten times or more. This beta chain appears as a stray read in a library generated for alpha chains; its size is not informative. In nucleotides, the CDR3 is TGTGCCAGCAGTGAGCTGGTAGCGGGAGGGCCTGTGTCAGAGCAGTACTTC. Amino acids: CASSELVAGGPVSEQYF. The V gene is TRBV6-1, the J gene TRBJ2-7; TRBD2 agrees at 11 bases. CDR1 and CDR2 (germline): MNHNS, SASEGT. The V and J ends lost 3 bases and 7 bases, in that order; junction bases with no gene match: 14. This CDR3 region has 17 residues.

This clonotype has ten or more counts. With the library built for alpha chains, this beta chain is off target and its frequency is not meaningful. The chain has TRBV12-3 or TRBV12-4 and TRBJ1-2; 7 bases fit TRBD1. After removal of 5 bases from V and 4 bases from J, the junction contained 13 bases not matched to a gene. CDR3 length equals 16 residues. CDR3 amino acids: CASSKTGTVHAYGYTF. The CDR3 DNA sequence: TGTGCCAGCAGTAAAACGGGGACAGTTCATGCCTATGGCTACACCTTC.

Regarding this clonotype: This beta chain turned up in a library designed for alpha chains; as an off-target read, its abundance says little. This chain connects TRBV30 to TRBJ2-6, with TRBD1 matching over 8 bases. Trimming at V came to 8 bases and at J to 0 bases, leaving 12 bases not matched to a gene. CDR1 is GTSNPN and CDR2 is SVGIG in the germline V gene (reference sequence). There are 17 residues in the CDR3. The CDR3 bases are TGTGCCGGAAGGTTCCGGGACAGGTCCTCTGGGGCCAACGTCCTGACTTTC. Its translation: CAGRFRDRSSGANVLTF.

This clonotype appeared many times. A library prepared for alpha chains yielded this beta chain as an off-target read; its size is of little meaning. The rearrangement links TRBV6-2 or TRBV6-3 to TRBJ1-1, with D uncertain. V was cut by 11 bases and J by 6 bases, with 10 bases left in between. Germline V lookup: CDR1 MNHEY, CDR2 SVGEGT. The CDR3 contains 10 residues. In DNA, the CDR3 is TGTGCCTCAGTTGGTTCTGAAGCTTTCTTT. This translates into CASVGSEAFF.

At least ten counts were recorded for this clonotype. This beta chain came through as a stray read in a library set up for alpha chains, and its size says little. The CDR3 protein is CASSLFDRGPPNTEAFF. Written as DNA, the CDR3 is TGTGCCAGCAGCTTGTTCGACAGGGGCCCTCCGAACACTGAAGCTTTCTTT. The V call is TRBV5-6, the J call TRBJ1-1, with TRBD1 matching over 8 bases. With 1 base clipped from V and 1 base from J, the junction kept 9 bases outside the gene matches. The CDR3 runs to 17 residues. CDR1 and CDR2 (germline): SGHDT, YYEEEE.

This clonotype was found many times. Found in a library prepared for alpha chains, this beta chain is an off-target read, and its abundance has little meaning. The chain couples TRBV5-5 to TRBJ2-5, with D unresolved. Germline V gene data show CDR1 as SGHKS and CDR2 as YYEKEE (reference sequence). V dropped 2 bases and J dropped 2 bases, with 7 bases sitting between them. The CDR3 totals 13 residues. CDR3 protein: CASSLGRQETQYF. For the CDR3, the DNA is TGTGCCAGCAGCTTAGGTCGGCAAGAGACCCAGTACTTC.

Within the sample, this clonotype is medium-sized (0.01 to 0.1%). This beta chain turned up in a library designed for alpha chains; as an off-target read, its abundance says little. The chain links TRBV5-6 to TRBJ2-2, with TRBD2 matching over 11 bases. The CDR3 length is 16 residues. Germline V gives CDR1 SGHDT, CDR2 YYEEEE. With V trimmed by 4 bases and J by 2 bases, 4 bases remained unmatched. In nucleotides, the CDR3 is TGTGCCAGCAGCGCCGGACTAGCGGGCAACACCGGGGAGCTGTTTTTT. It specifies CASSAGLAGNTGELFF.

This clonotype has ten or more counts. This beta chain is an off-target read within a library intended for alpha chains, so its frequency means little. The chain couples TRBV27 to TRBJ2-7; 8 nucleotides match TRBD1. V gave up 5 bases and J gave up 1 base; unmatched junction bases: 10. Germline V CDR1 and CDR2: MNHEY, SMNVEV (reference sequence). The CDR3 totals 16 residues. CDR3 residues: CASSLNQGAVSYEQYF. CDR3 bases: TGTGCCAGCAGTCTAAACCAGGGGGCAGTTTCCTACGAGCAGTACTTC.

The sample holds many counts of this clonotype. For a library built for alpha chains, this beta chain is a stray read; little rests on its size. This chain connects TRBV15 to TRBJ2-5; 7 bases line up with TRBD1. V shed 0 bases and J 10 bases; nucleotides not matched to a gene: 2. CDR1 LNHNV and CDR2 YYDKDF come from the germline V gene (reference sequence). The CDR3 loop spans 12 amino acids. CDR3 residues: CATSRDRQGQYF. CDR3 bases: TGTGCCACCAGCAGAGATCGACAGGGCCAGTACTTC. Full variable domain (rest looked up from reference TRBV15 and TRBJ2-5): DAMVIQNPRYQVTQFGKPVTLSCSQTLNHNVMYWYQQKSSQAPKLLFHYYDKDFNNEADTPDNFQSRRPNTSFCFLDIRSPGLGDTAMYLCATSRDRQGQYFGPGTRLLVL.